The source of this T cell receptor beta chain is a study of cytomegalovirus exposure and HLA in healthy donors. Overall study: Within an early data release were about 90 million unique TCRs drawn from HLA-typed donors. General observations from the study: TCR beta V- and J-gene trimming, according to a later analysis, was linked to a missense DCLRE1C variant. In all likelihood, a cluster of highly shared sequence variants was a sequencing artifact.

The CDR3 has 14 amino acids. After removal of 3 bases from V and 8 bases from J, the junction contained 7 bases not matched to a gene. Germline loops: CDR1 SGHRS, CDR2 YFSETQ. In regard to this clone: Its specificity is not known.

The PCR made use of 60 Vbeta and 13 Jbeta primers. Measured with immunoSEQ multiplex PCR; TCRdb has only the in-frame clones, and not every one. The sample contains tens of thousands of clones, nearly 80% of which appear only once. The specimen was PBMCs. V and J are TRBV5-1 and TRBJ1-2; 10 bases are a match to TRBD1. This sequence originates from a woman between 40 and 55 years old in good health and CMV-seronegative. For the CDR3, the DNA is TGCGCCAGCAGCTCATCCGGGACAGGGGAAGGCTACACCTTC. It yields the protein CASSSSGTGEGYTF.